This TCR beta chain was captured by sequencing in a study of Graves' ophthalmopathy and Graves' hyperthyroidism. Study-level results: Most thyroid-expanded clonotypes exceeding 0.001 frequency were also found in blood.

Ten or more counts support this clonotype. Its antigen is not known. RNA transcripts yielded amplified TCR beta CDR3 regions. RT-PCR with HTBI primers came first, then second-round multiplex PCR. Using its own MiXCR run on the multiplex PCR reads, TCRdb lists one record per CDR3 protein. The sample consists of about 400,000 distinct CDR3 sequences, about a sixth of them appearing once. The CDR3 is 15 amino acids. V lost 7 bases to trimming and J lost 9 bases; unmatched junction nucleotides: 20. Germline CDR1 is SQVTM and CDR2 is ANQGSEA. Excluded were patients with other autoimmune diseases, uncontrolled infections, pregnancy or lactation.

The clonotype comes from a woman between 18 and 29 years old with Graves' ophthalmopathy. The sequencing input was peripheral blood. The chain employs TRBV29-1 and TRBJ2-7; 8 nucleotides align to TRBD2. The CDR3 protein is CSAGGDNRAEEGQYF. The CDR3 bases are TGCAGCGCGGGGGGGGATAACAGGGCAGAAGAGGGGCAGTACTTC.